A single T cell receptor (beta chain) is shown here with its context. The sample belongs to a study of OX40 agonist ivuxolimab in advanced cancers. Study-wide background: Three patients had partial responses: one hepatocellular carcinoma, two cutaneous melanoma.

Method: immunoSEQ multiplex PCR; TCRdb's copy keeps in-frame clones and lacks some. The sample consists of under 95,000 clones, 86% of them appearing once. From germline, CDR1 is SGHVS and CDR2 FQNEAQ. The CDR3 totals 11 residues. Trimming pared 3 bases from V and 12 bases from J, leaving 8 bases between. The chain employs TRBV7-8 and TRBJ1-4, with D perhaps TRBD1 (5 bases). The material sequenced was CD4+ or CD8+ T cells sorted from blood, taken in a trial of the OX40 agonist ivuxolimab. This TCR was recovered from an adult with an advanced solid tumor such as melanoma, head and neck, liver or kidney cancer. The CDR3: CASSFWGELFF. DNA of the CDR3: TGTGCCAGCAGCTTCTGGGGGGAACTGTTTTTT.